This is a list of T cell receptor beta chains from one sample in a study of identifying expanded T cells in peripheral blood. Measured with immunoSEQ multiplex PCR; TCRdb has only the in-frame clones, and not every one. The top ten hold 15% to 20% of the sample, which has around 100,000 clones, roughly nine tenths seen once. Material: blood. These receptors all come from a person between 18 and 69 years old in good health. CDR3s include the opening cysteine and the closing phenylalanine or tryptophan. D genes are given only for firm matches. A row's size may be missing; if present it is once, few, many or a size class.

d_call j_call clone_size v_call cdr3_aa cdr3_nt
. TRBJ1-2 . TRBV5-6 CASSDRVSYGYTF TGTGCCAGCAGCGACCGGGTCAGCTATGGCTACACCTTC
TRBD1 TRBJ2-7 . TRBV18 CASSPGQGTSYEQYF TGTGCCAGCTCACCGGGACAGGGAACCTCCTACGAGCAGTACTTC
. TRBJ1-1 . TRBV23-1 CASSQKGVGLRARWTEAFF TGCGCCAGCAGTCAAAAAGGGGTCGGACTTAGGGCGAGGTGGACTGAAGCTTTCTTT
. TRBJ1-2 . TRBV7-2 CASSPGYGYTF TGTGCCAGCAGCCCCGGCTATGGCTACACCTTC
. TRBJ1-5 . TRBV10-3 CAISESLGNQPQHF TGTGCCATCAGTGAGTCGTTAGGCAATCAGCCCCAGCATTTT
. TRBJ1-1 . TRBV9 CASGAPGRGNTEAFF TGTGCCAGCGGGGCCCCGGGGAGGGGGAACACTGAAGCTTTCTTT
. TRBJ1-2 . TRBV6-6 CASSFALDRENYGYTF TGTGCCAGCAGCTTCGCCCTAGACCGGGAAAACTATGGCTACACCTTC
. TRBJ1-2 . TRBV6-1 CASSEARVGNYGYTF TGTGCCAGCAGTGAAGCGCGGGTAGGGAACTATGGCTACACCTTC
TRBD1 TRBJ1-1 . TRBV28 CASSSGQGNTEAFF TGTGCCAGCAGTTCAGGACAGGGGAACACTGAAGCTTTCTTT
. TRBJ2-7 . TRBV7-9 CASSLDLSYEQYF TGTGCCAGCAGCTTAGATCTGTCCTACGAGCAGTACTTC
. TRBJ2-5 once TRBV15 CATSGGPGHSEETQYF TGTGCCACCAGCGGGGGGCCGGGACACAGCGAGGAGACCCAGTACTTC
. TRBJ2-5 . TRBV18 CASSPLAAKETQYF TGTGCCAGCTCACCACTAGCGGCCAAAGAGACCCAGTACTTC
TRBD1 TRBJ2-7 . TRBV28 CASIPGQGWVSEQYF TGTGCCAGCATCCCAGGACAGGGTTGGGTATCCGAGCAGTACTTC
TRBD1 TRBJ2-3 . TRBV6-5 CASSRDRGRTDTQYF TGTGCCAGCAGTCGGGACAGGGGGCGCACAGATACGCAGTATTTT
TRBD1 TRBJ2-2 once TRBV5-1 CASSEGQGPGELFF TGCGCCAGCAGCGAAGGACAGGGCCCCGGGGAGCTGTTTTTT
. TRBJ1-1 . TRBV7-6 CASSLEGNTEAFF TGTGCCAGCAGCTTGGAGGGGAACACTGAAGCTTTCTTT
TRBD1 TRBJ2-3 . TRBV7-9 CASSLRQGADTQYF TGTGCCAGCAGCTTAAGACAGGGGGCAGATACGCAGTATTTT
. TRBJ2-4 . TRBV30 CAWAGQLAKNIQYF TGTGCCTGGGCCGGACAGTTAGCCAAAAACATTCAGTACTTC
. TRBJ2-6 . TRBV28 CASSAMNSGANVLTF TGTGCCAGCAGTGCCATGAACTCTGGGGCCAACGTCCTGACTTTC
. TRBJ1-6 . TRBV29-1 CSVGAGDGSPLHF TGCAGCGTTGGGGCAGGGGACGGATCACCCCTCCACTTT
. TRBJ1-2 . TRBV27 CASSLSGTDRYGYTF TGTGCCAGCAGTTTAAGTGGGACTGATAGGTATGGCTACACCTTC
. TRBJ1-4 . TRBV19 CASSMGTAPEKLFF TGTGCCAGTAGTATGGGGACGGCTCCTGAAAAACTGTTTTTT
. TRBJ2-2 . TRBV7-9 CASSPQGTGELFF TGTGCCAGCAGCCCCCAGGGAACCGGGGAGCTGTTTTTT
. TRBJ1-1 few TRBV2 CASSPQGNTEAFF TGTGCCAGCAGTCCTCAGGGTAACACTGAAGCTTTCTTT
TRBD1 TRBJ1-1 . TRBV5-8 CASSEHRGPWGTEAFF TGTGCCAGCAGCGAACACAGGGGCCCTTGGGGCACTGAAGCTTTCTTT
. TRBJ1-6 . TRBV30 CAWRLQGFSSYNSPLHF TGTGCCTGGAGGCTTCAGGGCTTTAGCTCCTATAATTCACCCCTCCACTTT
. TRBJ1-1 . TRBV2 CASSENGVDLAEAFF TGTGCCAGCAGTGAAAATGGGGTCGACTTGGCTGAAGCTTTCTTT
. TRBJ2-7 . TRBV1 CTSSQGPGPLGRQYF TGCACCAGCAGCCAGGGGCCCGGGCCTCTCGGAAGGCAGTACTTC
. TRBJ1-2 . TRBV19 CASSTQDSRKELTF TGTGCCAGTAGTACCCAGGACAGCCGTAAAGAACTCACCTTC